The next 23 T cell receptor beta chains were all read from a single sample in a study of blood T cell repertoires in COVID-19. Libraries were prepared by immunoSEQ multiplex PCR; TCRdb keeps only in-frame clonotypes and omits some of them. The repertoire holds about 320,000 clones, with about 85% as singletons. The sequenced sample consisted of PBMCs or T cells enriched from blood (not recorded which). These receptors all come from a woman in her 30s who had recovered from COVID-19.

This clone was seen more than once but under ten times. The rearrangement links TRBV7-6 to TRBJ2-1; the match to TRBD2 covers 8 bases. V shed 5 bases and J 1 base; nucleotides not matched to a gene: 7. The germline CDR1 and CDR2 sequences are SGHVS and FNYEAQ. The CDR3 runs 16 residues. CDR3 loop: CASSITSGVSYNEQFF. For the CDR3, the DNA is TGTGCCAGCAGCATAACTAGCGGCGTATCCTACAATGAGCAGTTCTTC.

This chain connects TRBV3-1 (or the pseudogene TRBV3-2) to TRBJ2-5; TRBD1 aligns across 7 bases. Looked up from germline, CDR1 is LGHDT and CDR2 is YNNKEL (reference sequence). This CDR3 contains 16 residues. J lost 7 bases, V lost 2 bases, and 13 bases had no gene match. The CDR3 nucleotides are TGTGCCAGCAGCCAAAGCCGGGACAGAACAACTGGGACCCAGTACTTC. Translation: CASSQSRDRTTGTQYF.

This rearrangement joins TRBV11-2 to TRBJ2-1; 10 bases fit TRBD2. This CDR3 region has 15 residues. The germline V gene encodes CDR1 SGHAT and CDR2 FQNNGV. Unmatched junction bases numbered 6, after V lost 4 bases and J lost 6 bases. The CDR3 DNA follows: TGTGCCAGCAGCTCCGGAACTAGCGGGGCCAATGAGCAGTTCTTC. This encodes CASSSGTSGANEQFF.

This clone was recorded a few times. V is TRBV5-1 and J is TRBJ1-2; the match to TRBD1 covers 11 bases. V dropped 2 bases and J dropped 8; count of bases not matched to a gene: 5. The CDR3 is made up of 14 amino acids. CDR1 and CDR2 (germline): SGHRS, YFSETQ. CDR3 in DNA: TGCGCCAGCAGCTTCGGACAGGGGGCGCCGGGCTACACCTTC. Translating it yields CASSFGQGAPGYTF.

V is TRBV2 and J is TRBJ1-3, with D unresolved. Trimming shortened V by 5 bases and J by 3 bases, and 11 bases separated the two germline ends. The CDR3 contains 14 residues. Germline values: CDR1 SNHLY, CDR2 FYNNEI. The CDR3 nucleotides read TGTGCCAGCAGTTCCGAGGGTGTTGGAAACACCATATATTTT. It specifies CASSSEGVGNTIYF.

The J gene is TRBJ1-2, the V gene TRBV3-1 (or the pseudogene TRBV3-2), with TRBD1 matching over 7 bases. Trimming removed 5 bases from V and 5 bases from J; junction bases left unmatched: 8. The CDR3 extends over 14 amino acids. The germline CDR1 and CDR2 sequences are LGHDT and YNNKEL (reference sequence). CDR3 residues: CASSTGVFWYGYTF. The CDR3 DNA sequence: TGTGCCAGCAGCACAGGGGTTTTTTGGTATGGCTACACCTTC.

The chain is built from TRBV30 and TRBJ1-5, with D perhaps matching TRBD1 (6 bases). V was clipped by 3 bases and J by 5 bases, with 11 bases between them. Germline CDR1 and CDR2: GTSNPN and SVGIG (reference sequence). CDR3 length: 13 amino acids. The CDR3 DNA follows: TGTGCCTGGAGCGGGGACACTCATCAGCCCCAGCATTTT. It yields the protein CAWSGDTHQPQHF. Together with reference TRBV30 and TRBJ1-5, the CDR3 gives the full variable domain: SQTIHQWPATLVQPVGSPLSLECTVEGTSNPNLYWYRQAAGRGLQLLFYSVGIGQISSEVPQNLSASRPQDRQFILSSKKLLLSDSGFYLCAWSGDTHQPQHFGDGTRLSIL.

A remark on this clone: This same CDR3 is encoded by further DNA sequences in the sample. The gene calls are TRBV5-1 and TRBJ1-3; D perhaps matches TRBD1 (5 bases). Trimming left V 4 bases short and J 2 bases short, with 10 bases between. CDR1 SGHRS and CDR2 YFSETQ come from the germline V gene. The CDR3 length is 14 residues. CDR3 nucleotides: TGCGCCAGCAGCCCTGGGACTGCTGGAAACACCATATATTTT. This gives the protein CASSPGTAGNTIYF.

V gene TRBV27 combines with J gene TRBJ2-7; 7 nucleotides match TRBD2. The CDR3 sequence is 16 residues long. With V trimmed by 5 bases and J by 4 bases, 14 bases remained unmatched. The germline V gene has CDR1 MNHEY and CDR2 SMNVEV (reference sequence). The CDR3 nucleotides read TGTGCCAGCAGTCCCCGGGGGGACGGGGCGTTGTACGAGCAGTACTTC. This translates into CASSPRGDGALYEQYF.

DNA of the CDR3: TGTGCCAGCAGTCCCTCGGGGTGGGGGAACACTGAAGCTTTCTTT. It yields the protein CASSPSGWGNTEAFF. The chain couples TRBV27 to TRBJ1-1; no reliable D call. CDR1 is MNHEY, CDR2 SMNVEV, per germline (reference sequence). The length of the CDR3 is 15 residues. Trimming pared 5 bases from V and 1 base from J, leaving 14 bases between.

J is TRBJ1-1 and V is TRBV6-5; D remains unclear. Deletions cut 0 bases from V and 4 bases from J, with 15 bases between. CDR1 is MNHEY, CDR2 SVGAGI, per germline. CDR3 size: 16 residues. The CDR3 loop is CASSYSRRATTTEAFF. The CDR3 DNA sequence: TGTGCCAGCAGTTACTCACGCAGAGCCACTACCACTGAAGCTTTCTTT.

V and J are TRBV29-1 and TRBJ1-2; 8 bases are shared with TRBD1. J lost 5 bases, V lost 3 bases, and 8 bases had no gene match. Germline V CDR1 and CDR2: SQVTM, ANQGSEA. The CDR3 consists of 14 residues. CDR3: CSVDGLDRVYGYTF. CDR3 in DNA: TGCAGCGTTGACGGTCTGGACAGGGTGTATGGCTACACCTTC.

The chain combines TRBV5-1 with TRBJ2-5; D unresolved. This CDR3 has 13 amino acids. Trimming took 5 bases from V and 4 from J, leaving 12 bases between them. In germline, CDR1 is SGHRS, CDR2 YFSETQ. Here the CDR3 DNA reads TGCGCCAGCAGTCGTGGTTGGGCAGAGACCCAGTACTTC. As protein: CASSRGWAETQYF. The complete variable domain, with remaining parts taken from reference TRBV5-1 and TRBJ2-5, reads KAGVTQTPRYLIKTRGQQVTLSCSPISGHRSVSWYQQTPGQGLQFLFEYFSETQRNKGNFPGRFSGRQFSNSRSEMNVSTLELGDSALYLCASSRGWAETQYFGPGTRLLVL.

CDR3 loop: CASSIEGRGAFYEQYF. CDR3 sequence (DNA): TGTGCCAGTAGTATCGAGGGCAGGGGCGCTTTCTACGAGCAGTACTTC. J is TRBJ2-7 and V is TRBV19, with a possible D match to TRBD1 (6 bases). Germline V lookup: CDR1 LNHDA, CDR2 SQIVND (reference sequence). V lost 3 bases, J lost 3 bases, and 18 bases lay in between. This CDR3 is 16 amino acids long.

The chain employs TRBV7-2 and TRBJ2-5; D is unclear. The CDR3 has 13 amino acids. Trimming removed 5 bases at V and 5 bases at J, with 12 bases between. Germline CDR1 is SGHTA and CDR2 is FQGNSA. The chain's CDR3 is CASSLLRFETQYF. The CDR3 DNA is TGTGCCAGCAGCCTCTTGCGTTTCGAGACCCAGTACTTC.

This chain links TRBV4-2 with TRBJ1-6; the D gene is possibly TRBD1 (6 bases). In germline, CDR1 is LGHNA, CDR2 YNFKEQ. V lost 1 base to trimming and J lost 7 bases, with 11 bases between them. The CDR3 is made up of 15 amino acids. CDR3 amino acids: CASSQAVDSNSPLHF. As DNA, the CDR3 is TGTGCCAGCAGCCAAGCTGTGGACAGCAATTCACCCCTCCACTTT.

The chain recombines TRBV5-1 with TRBJ2-2, with D perhaps matching TRBD1 (7 bases). The V gene lost 4 bases and the J gene lost 0 bases, with 16 bases spanning the gap. Germline assignment: CDR1 SGHRS and CDR2 YFSETQ. The CDR3 is 17 residues long. Here the CDR3 reads CASSAGQTPTNTGELFF. CDR3 DNA sequence: TGCGCCAGCAGCGCGGGACAGACCCCTACGAACACCGGGGAGCTGTTTTTT. The variable domain in full, completed from reference TRBV5-1 and TRBJ2-2, reads KAGVTQTPRYLIKTRGQQVTLSCSPISGHRSVSWYQQTPGQGLQFLFEYFSETQRNKGNFPGRFSGRQFSNSRSEMNVSTLELGDSALYLCASSAGQTPTNTGELFFGEGSRLTVL.

The chain uses TRBV19 and TRBJ1-2; weak D call: TRBD1 (6 bases). The CDR3 covers 13 residues. The V gene's germline CDR1 is LNHDA and CDR2 SQIVND (reference sequence). Deletions cut 9 bases from V and 3 bases from J, with 14 bases between. The CDR3: CASCQGFDYGYTF. Here the CDR3 DNA reads TGTGCCAGCTGTCAGGGGTTTGACTATGGCTACACCTTC.

CDR3 sequence reads: CASSLPDDRTGELFF. CDR3 nucleotides: TGCGCCAGCAGCTTGCCTGACGACAGGACCGGGGAGCTGTTTTTT. This chain joins TRBV5-1 and TRBJ2-2, with D perhaps TRBD1 (6 bases). Deletions cut 1 base from V and 5 bases from J, with 12 bases between. The CDR3 extends over 15 amino acids. Germline CDR1 and CDR2: SGHRS and YFSETQ.

V gene TRBV6-2 or TRBV6-3 combines with J gene TRBJ2-1, with 8 bases fitting TRBD2. This CDR3 region has 13 residues. Unmatched junction bases numbered 8, after V lost 8 bases and J lost 8 bases. Germline values: CDR1 MNHEY, CDR2 SVGEGT. Written as DNA, the CDR3 is TGTGCCAGCCGCCGTAGCGGGGTCGATGAGCAGTTCTTC. As protein: CASRRSGVDEQFF.

A word on this clone: The identical CDR3 is also encoded by other nucleotide sequences in the sample. This CDR3 is CASSIGRGYTF. The DNA for the CDR3 is TGTGCCAGTAGTATAGGTCGGGGCTACACCTTC. V gene TRBV19 combines with J gene TRBJ1-2, with D hard to call. This CDR3 spans 11 amino acids. Trimming pared 1 base from V and 8 bases from J, leaving 5 bases between. CDR1 LNHDA and CDR2 SQIVND come from the germline V gene (reference sequence).

The genes are TRBV2 and TRBJ2-5; TRBD1 is a possible D gene (6 bases). Germline assignment: CDR1 SNHLY and CDR2 FYNNEI. V was pared by 11 bases and J by 6 bases, with 19 bases between. CDR3 length: 13 amino acids. The CDR3 reads CASRQDPGKTQYF. CDR3 in DNA: TGTGCCTCCCGACAGGATCCCGGAAAGACCCAGTACTTC.

The gene calls are TRBV11-2 and TRBJ1-1, with TRBD1 as a possible D gene (5 bases). The CDR3 loop spans 15 amino acids. CDR1 is SGHAT, CDR2 FQNNGV, per germline. Trimming removed 3 bases at V and 6 bases at J, with 17 bases between. DNA for the CDR3: TGTGCCAGCAGCTTTTCGGCTCTCGGGGGATCTGAAGCTTTCTTT. Its protein product is CASSFSALGGSEAFF.